The 29 T cell receptor beta chains below come from one sample, sequenced in a study of PD-1 blockade in classical Hodgkin lymphoma. The time point was: cycle 4 day 1 (C4D1), after about 6 weeks of nivolumab. The patients all showed relapse after autologous stem cell transplantation, while their brentuximab vedotin exposure varied. Starting with thawed PBMCs, CD4+ T cells were purified by magnetic negative selection. Some clones are missing from TCRdb's copy, which holds only in-frame ones; the method was immunoSEQ multiplex PCR. The sample records 10,000 to 15,000 clones, 88% being singletons. Sequenced here: CD4+ T cells from blood, sampled before the fourth cycle of nivolumab. Receptors originate from a human donor with classical Hodgkin lymphoma.

The CDR3 sequence is CASSSSGTGRLGVSTDTQYF. Here the CDR3 DNA reads TGTGCCAGCAGCTCATCCGGGACAGGGAGGCTCGGGGTTAGCACAGATACGCAGTATTTT. The chain recombines TRBV7-6 with TRBJ2-3; 9 bases line up with TRBD1. The germline gives CDR1 SGHVS, CDR2 FNYEAQ. The CDR3 has 20 amino acids. Trimming took 4 bases from V and 0 from J; bases not matched to a gene: 17.

V is TRBV19 and J is TRBJ2-3; 7 bases agree with TRBD2. V was clipped by 3 bases and J by 3 bases; unmatched bases: 6. This CDR3 contains 15 residues. Germline-derived CDR1 and CDR2 are LNHDA and SQIVND (reference sequence). In DNA, the CDR3 is TGTGCCAGTAGTATCCCCCGGACTAGTACAGATACGCAGTATTTT. Amino acid sequence: CASSIPRTSTDTQYF.

This clone appeared a single time. The chain couples TRBV28 to TRBJ2-1; 11 bases are a match to TRBD2. J lost 9 bases, V lost 3 bases, and 7 bases had no gene match. Germline loops: CDR1 MDHEN, CDR2 SYDVKM. The CDR3 loop spans 15 amino acids. The CDR3 loop reads CASSFLAGGKFEQFF. In nucleotides, the CDR3 is TGTGCCAGCAGTTTCCTAGCGGGGGGAAAGTTTGAGCAGTTCTTC.

The chain uses TRBV5-1 and TRBJ1-4; 7 bases are a match to TRBD1. The germline V gene has CDR1 SGHRS and CDR2 YFSETQ. V was clipped by 4 bases and J by 1 base; unmatched bases: 10. This CDR3 spans 17 amino acids. The CDR3 DNA is TGCGCCAGCAGCCTCACAGGGGCCCTTAGAACTAATGAAAAACTGTTTTTT. This encodes CASSLTGALRTNEKLFF.

This clone came up once. This chain joins TRBV11-2 and TRBJ2-3; no clear D gene. V was trimmed by 6 bases and J by 1 base, leaving 14 bases between them. CDR1 and CDR2 from the germline V gene are SGHAT and FQNNGV. The CDR3 covers 15 residues. In nucleotides, the CDR3 is TGTGCCAGCAGTCCCCCCGGCGGAGGCACAGATACGCAGTATTTT. The encoded protein is CASSPPGGGTDTQYF.

This rearrangement joins TRBV27 to TRBJ2-1; TRBD1 might be the D (5 bases). The CDR3 has 14 amino acids. V lost 8 bases and J 3 bases, leaving 14 bases between the germline ends. The germline CDR1 and CDR2 sequences are MNHEY and SMNVEV (reference sequence). CDR3 DNA sequence: TGTGCCAGCGTACAGGACGCTTACTACAATGAGCAGTTCTTC. It translates to CASVQDAYYNEQFF.

The chain recombines TRBV11-2 with TRBJ2-5; D ambiguous. This CDR3 is 13 amino acids long. Deletions cut 1 base from V and 5 bases from J, with 8 bases between. The germline V gene has CDR1 SGHAT and CDR2 FQNNGV. The CDR3 loop is CASSLAGGETQYF. The CDR3 bases are TGTGCCAGCAGCTTAGCGGGTGGGGAGACCCAGTACTTC.

In its sample, this clone was seen a few times. The chain combines TRBV6-1 with TRBJ1-4, with D hard to call. The germline V gene encodes CDR1 MNHNS and CDR2 SASEGT. The CDR3 has 13 residues. The ends were cut back, 4 bases at V and 3 bases at J, with 6 bases in the middle. This chain's CDR3 is CASSVQPNEKLFF. Here the CDR3 DNA reads TGTGCCAGCAGTGTACAGCCTAATGAAAAACTGTTTTTT.

This chain joins TRBV28 and TRBJ1-1; TRBD1 is a possible D gene (6 bases). This CDR3 spans 15 amino acids. V lost 8 bases and J 7 bases, leaving 23 bases between the germline ends. Germline V gene sequence: CDR1 MDHEN, CDR2 SYDVKM. This CDR3 is CASFPRGGKRFEAFF. The DNA of the CDR3 is TGTGCCAGCTTCCCCAGGGGAGGGAAAAGGTTTGAAGCTTTCTTT.

CDR3 sequence reads: CASSSTGATYEQYF. CDR3 nucleotide sequence: TGTGCCAGCAGCTCGACAGGGGCGACCTACGAGCAGTACTTC. The chain combines TRBV7-3 with TRBJ2-7; 8 bases map to TRBD1. This CDR3 has 14 residues. The V and J ends lost 4 bases and 2 bases, in that order; junction bases with no gene match: 4. Looked up from germline, CDR1 is SGHTA and CDR2 is FQGTGA. Full variable domain (remainder filled in from reference TRBV7-3 and TRBJ2-7): GAGVSQTPSNKVTEKGKYVELRCDPISGHTALYWYRQSLGQGPEFLIYFQGTGAADDSGLPNDRFFAVRPEGSVSTLKIQRTERGDSAVYLCASSSTGATYEQYFGPGTRLTVT.

This clone has a single count. This chain connects TRBV4-1 to TRBJ2-7; D is unresolved. Germline V lookup: CDR1 MGHRA, CDR2 YSYEKL. The CDR3 spans 15 residues. V was cut by 0 bases and J by 5 bases, with 14 bases left in between. CDR3 residues: CASSQDRVAANEQYF. In DNA, the CDR3 is TGCGCCAGCAGCCAAGATCGCGTGGCAGCCAACGAGCAGTACTTC.

In its sample, this clone was seen once. Its ends do not fully match the called genes, so a read error is possible. The CDR3 loop reads CATSGGANKAQHF. The CDR3 bases are TGTGCCACCAGTGGGGGAGCGAACAAGGCCCAGCATTTT. V and J are TRBV28 and TRBJ1-5; a possible D gene is TRBD1 (5 bases). The CDR3 runs 13 residues. Germline CDR1 and CDR2: MDHEN and SYDVKM.

The genes are TRBV25-1 and TRBJ2-7, with D possibly matching TRBD2 (7 bases). The CDR3 has 15 amino acids. Germline CDR1 is MGHDK and CDR2 is SYGVNS. Trimming left V 5 bases short and J 6 bases short, with 20 bases between. The CDR3 nucleotides are TGTGCCAGCAGTCATGGGGGGGCGCAAGTTCGCGAGCAGTACTTC. This gives the protein CASSHGGAQVREQYF.

CDR3 in amino acids: CASSLQAYEQYF. CDR3 sequence (DNA): TGTGCCAGCAGCTTGCAGGCCTACGAGCAGTACTTC. The gene calls are TRBV5-4 and TRBJ2-7, with D unclear. V was shortened by 1 base and J by 2 bases, with 4 bases between the two germline ends. This CDR3 is 12 amino acids long. CDR1 and CDR2 from the germline V gene are SGHNT and YYREEE (reference sequence).

This clone was detected only a few times. This rearrangement joins TRBV7-9 to TRBJ2-3; 9 bases align to TRBD2. This CDR3 contains 15 residues. J lost 4 bases, V lost 6 bases, and 8 bases had no gene match. Germline assignment: CDR1 SEHNR and CDR2 FQNEAQ (reference sequence). CDR3 protein: CASRPGLAVSDTQYF. The CDR3 region has the DNA TGTGCCAGCAGACCGGGACTAGCCGTCTCAGATACGCAGTATTTT.

This rearrangement joins TRBV18 to TRBJ2-2, with TRBD1 as a possible D gene (6 bases). The length of the CDR3 is 15 residues. Germline V gene data show CDR1 as KGHSH and CDR2 as LQKENI. The ends were cut back, 5 bases at V and 3 bases at J, with 13 bases in the middle. The CDR3 coding sequence is TGTGCCAGCTCAGCGACAGGAGCCGACACCGGGGAGCTGTTTTTT. It encodes CASSATGADTGELFF.

The chain recombines TRBV20-1 with TRBJ2-1; 7 bases are shared with TRBD1. CDR1 is DFQATT and CDR2 is SNEGSKA in the germline V gene (reference sequence). Unmatched junction bases numbered 0, after V lost 5 bases and J lost 5 bases. The CDR3 extends over 11 amino acids. CDR3 amino acids: CSADRDNEQFF. CDR3 nucleotide sequence: TGCAGTGCTGACAGGGACAATGAGCAGTTCTTC.

The V call is TRBV27, the J call TRBJ2-1, with 9 bases identical to TRBD2. Germline CDR1 reads MNHEY; CDR2 reads SMNVEV (reference sequence). The V gene end was trimmed by 4 bases and the J gene end by 9 bases; junction bases not matched to a gene: 7. The length of the CDR3 is 14 residues. Here the CDR3 DNA reads TGTGCCAGCAGTTCGGTAGCGGGAGTTGGTGAGCAGTTCTTC. Protein sequence: CASSSVAGVGEQFF.

The CDR3 protein is CASSLQVGNTEAFF. DNA for the CDR3: TGTGCCAGCAGCTTACAGGTAGGGAACACTGAAGCTTTCTTT. This sequence joins TRBV5-4 and TRBJ1-1, with D perhaps matching TRBD1 (5 bases). Per germline, CDR1 SGHNT and CDR2 YYREEE (reference sequence). V gave up 2 bases and J gave up 1 base, with 9 bases separating them. The CDR3 is made up of 14 amino acids.

The CDR3 region is CASSVSLQGKAFF. DNA for the CDR3: TGTGCCAGCAGTGTCTCACTACAGGGGAAAGCTTTCTTT. The genes are TRBV6-4 and TRBJ1-1; 7 nucleotides align to TRBD1. Germline V gene data show CDR1 as MRHNA and CDR2 as SNTAGT. V lost 4 bases to trimming and J lost 9 bases; unmatched junction nucleotides: 8. CDR3 length equals 13 residues.

The V and J genes are TRBV9 and TRBJ1-1; no reliable D call. Germline values: CDR1 SGDLS, CDR2 YYNGEE. V dropped 4 bases and J dropped 4 bases, with 11 bases sitting between them. This CDR3 contains 13 residues. DNA of the CDR3: TGTGCCAGCAGCCTAAGGGAGGGCACTGAAGCTTTCTTT. Encoded protein: CASSLREGTEAFF.

The chain has TRBV18 and TRBJ1-1; 8 bases are a match to TRBD1. The CDR3 is 16 residues long. Germline-derived CDR1 and CDR2 are KGHSH and LQKENI. The V segment lost 3 bases and the J segment 5 bases; nucleotides outside the gene matches: 11. The CDR3 DNA is TGTGCCAGCTCACCGCTACCGACTACAGGGGGAACTGAAGCTTTCTTT. Its translation is CASSPLPTTGGTEAFF.

V gene TRBV4-2 combines with J gene TRBJ2-5, with D unresolved. Germline V gene data show CDR1 as LGHNA and CDR2 as YNFKEQ. Trimming left V 1 base short and J 5 bases short, with 11 bases between. The CDR3 is made up of 14 amino acids. This CDR3 reads CASSQGEYRETQYF. Written as DNA, the CDR3 is TGTGCCAGCAGCCAAGGAGAGTACCGGGAGACCCAGTACTTC.

This clone was picked up one time. The chain has TRBV2 and TRBJ2-4; TRBD1 matches at 10 bases. The V segment lost 6 bases and the J segment 7 bases; nucleotides outside the gene matches: 3. The germline V gene encodes CDR1 SNHLY and CDR2 FYNNEI. This CDR3 has 13 amino acids. Here the CDR3 DNA reads TGTGCCAGCAGAAGGGACAGGGGTAACATTCAGTACTTC. This encodes CASRRDRGNIQYF.

The table lists this clone with a count of one. This rearrangement joins TRBV7-9 to TRBJ2-1; D might be TRBD2 (5 bases). This CDR3 is built from 11 residues. Trimming took off 1 base at V and 14 bases at J, with 9 bases between the two ends. In germline, CDR1 is SEHNR, CDR2 FQNEAQ (reference sequence). CDR3 DNA: TGTGCCAGCAGCTTAGATAGGCGGGAGTTCTTC. Its protein product is CASSLDRREFF.

This clone occurred a few times. The chain combines TRBV7-3 with TRBJ2-3; D uncertain. From germline, CDR1 is SGHTA and CDR2 FQGTGA. Trimming cost V 4 bases and J 0 bases, with 11 bases left between them. CDR3 length: 15 residues. The CDR3 nucleotides read TGTGCCAGCAGCTGGCACGGACCAAGCACAGATACGCAGTATTTT. Protein: CASSWHGPSTDTQYF. Full variable domain (outside the CDR3, taken from reference TRBV7-3 and TRBJ2-3): GAGVSQTPSNKVTEKGKYVELRCDPISGHTALYWYRQSLGQGPEFLIYFQGTGAADDSGLPNDRFFAVRPEGSVSTLKIQRTERGDSAVYLCASSWHGPSTDTQYFGPGTRLTVL.

The rearrangement links TRBV19 to TRBJ1-6; D remains unclear. Germline CDR1 reads LNHDA; CDR2 reads SQIVND (reference sequence). The CDR3 length is 15 residues. V shed 11 bases and J shed 8 bases, with 22 bases lying between them. CDR3 coding DNA: TGTGCCTCCCAAGTCGCCCTTTTGGTGGATTCACCCCTCCACTTT. Amino acid sequence: CASQVALLVDSPLHF.

The chain combines TRBV15 with TRBJ1-2; D is possibly TRBD1 (6 bases). The CDR3 has 13 amino acids. Trimming left V 0 bases short and J 14 bases short, with 16 bases between. The germline V gene encodes CDR1 LNHNV and CDR2 YYDKDF (reference sequence). The CDR3 DNA is TGTGCCACCAGCAGAGATCTAGGACAGCCCTATACCTTC. This translates into CATSRDLGQPYTF.

The V gene is TRBV18, the J gene TRBJ1-1; the D gene is possibly TRBD1 (5 bases). Germline V CDR1 and CDR2: KGHSH, LQKENI. The CDR3 covers 13 residues. Trimming shortened V by 5 bases and J by 1 base, and 8 bases separated the two germline ends. The CDR3 sequence is CASSKTANTEAFF. For the CDR3, the DNA is TGTGCCAGCTCAAAGACAGCGAACACTGAAGCTTTCTTT.